This T cell receptor (beta chain) was captured by sequencing in a study of graft-versus-host responses after intestinal transplantation. Study overall: Each transplant was multivisceral, liver-intestinal, or isolated intestinal.

CDR3 length equals 13 residues. The J segment lost 7 bases and the V segment lost 4 bases, leaving 5 bases of the junction unmatched. Looked up from germline, CDR1 is MNHEY and CDR2 is SVGAGI. Points from the study as a whole: Recipient-marrow GvH clones were detected, some having first appeared in ileum or blood. Patients with graft-donor T cell macrochimerism had high graft-versus-host to host-versus-graft clonal ratios in allografts.

CFSE-labeled responder cells (around 200,000) were plated with around 200,000 irradiated, violet-dye-labeled stimulator cells. Cell sorting after the reaction yielded proliferating CFSE-low CD3+CD4+ and CD3+CD8+ responders. Sequencing used immunoSEQ multiplex PCR; TCRdb keeps in-frame clones, though not all of them. The table has some 22,000 clones, over 40% seen once. This material consisted of alloreactive CD8+ T cells from a mixed lymphocyte reaction culture, taken before intestinal transplant. Stated subset: CFSE-low proliferating T cells sorted from roughly six-day pre-transplant mixed lymphocyte reaction (GvH or HvG direction). The clonotype comes from a human patient who received an intestinal transplant. The genes are TRBV6-5 and TRBJ2-5; 8 positions agree with TRBD1. The CDR3 sequence: CASSFGQGGTQYF. CDR3 nucleotide sequence: TGTGCCAGCAGTTTTGGACAGGGAGGGACCCAGTACTTC.